This is a list of T cell receptor beta chains from one sample in a study of T cells in Graves' hyperthyroidism and ophthalmopathy. TCRdb redid the calling of the multiplex PCR reads with MiXCR, one entry per CDR3 protein. Among around 420,000 distinct CDR3 sequences listed, roughly 13% were seen once. Source material: blood. These TCRs come from a woman aged 18-35 years with Graves' hyperthyroidism. Each CDR3 is given with its conserved first and last residue. D genes are given only for firm matches. Size tells how often a clone was seen (once, few, many) or the class of an expanded clone, and some rows leave it out.

V gene	D gene	clone size	J gene	CDR3 DNA	CDR3 protein
TRBV29-1	.	many	TRBJ1-2	TGCAGCGTTGCCAGGGAATATGGCTACACCTTC	CSVAREYGYTF
TRBV20-1	.	many	TRBJ2-1	TGCAGTGCTCCCGACCGGGTTAAAGGTGAGCAGTTCTTC	CSAPDRVKGEQFF
TRBV6-2/TRBV6-3	TRBD2	.	TRBJ2-7	TGTGCCAGCAGCACCCGACCCCTAGCGGGAGGGCTGGACGAGCAGTACTTC	CASSTRPLAGGLDEQYF
TRBV7-6	TRBD2	few	TRBJ2-3	TGTGCCAGCAGCCCGCCCCGGGAGGGGCTAGATACGCAGTATTTT	CASSPPREGLDTQYF
TRBV10-3	.	few	TRBJ1-2	TGTGCCACAGAGACAGGACAACTAGGCTACACCTTC	CATETGQLGYTF
TRBV12-3/TRBV12-4	TRBD2	many	TRBJ2-7	TGTGCCAGCAGTTTAGATGGACTAGCGTACGAGCAGTACTTC	CASSLDGLAYEQYF
TRBV19	.	few	TRBJ1-5	TGTGCCAGTAACCACGACAGCGTGTATCAGCCCCAGCATTTT	CASNHDSVYQPQHF
TRBV29-1	TRBD1	many	TRBJ2-3	TGCAGCGGTTCCGAACAGGGGACAGATACGCAGTATTTT	CSGSEQGTDTQYF
TRBV30	TRBD2	.	TRBJ2-7	TGTGCCTGGAAATCCGGGAGGGGGGGCTACGAGCAGTACTTC	CAWKSGRGGYEQYF
TRBV28	TRBD2	.	TRBJ2-2	TGTGCCAGCAGCCTATGGACTAGCGGGAGCGGCGGGGAGCTGTTTTTT	CASSLWTSGSGGELFF
TRBV7-3	.	few	TRBJ1-1	TGTGCCAGCAGCGAGACAGCGGTCAATATGAACACTGAAGCTTTCTTT	CASSETAVNMNTEAFF
TRBV7-2	.	many	TRBJ2-7	TGTGCCAGCACCTCAATGCGGGGTTTGGGGGAGCAGTACTTC	CASTSMRGLGEQYF
TRBV29-1	TRBD2	.	TRBJ2-7	TGCAGCGCCGGGACTAGCGGAGCCTACGAGCAGTACTTC	CSAGTSGAYEQYF
TRBV6-1	.	few	TRBJ1-1	TGTGCCACCAGATTTACGACAGGGAACACTGAAGCTTTCTTT	CATRFTTGNTEAFF
TRBV15	TRBD2	many	TRBJ2-3	TGTGCCACCAGCGGCAGACTAGCGGGCACAGATACGCAGTATTTT	CATSGRLAGTDTQYF
TRBV20-1	TRBD1	few	TRBJ2-7	TGCAGTGCTCAAACCGGGACAGCCCCCTACGAGCAGTACTTC	CSAQTGTAPYEQYF
TRBV3-1	.	many	TRBJ2-7	TGTGCCAGCAGCCCCCTGGAGGGACCGGTCTACGAGCAGTACTTC	CASSPLEGPVYEQYF
TRBV11-2	TRBD2	many	TRBJ2-5	TGTGCCAGCAGCGCAAGAGGGGCTAGCGGCAATAAGTACCAAGAGACCCAGTACTTC	CASSARGASGNKYQETQYF
TRBV19	TRBD1	once	TRBJ2-3	TGTGCCATTGGGACAGGGGGCACAGATACGCAGTATTTT	CAIGTGGTDTQYF
TRBV27	.	many	TRBJ1-1	TGTGCCAGCAGTTTTAGCCGGCTGTATACTGAAGCTTTCTTT	CASSFSRLYTEAFF
TRBV7-2	TRBD2	few	TRBJ2-1	TGCGCCAGCAGCACGCTAGCTAGCGGAAGCTACAATGGGCAGTTCTTC	CASSTLASGSYNGQFF
TRBV9	.	few	TRBJ1-5	TGTGCCAGCAGCGTAGACTGGAGCAATCAGCCCCAGCATTTT	CASSVDWSNQPQHF
TRBV2	TRBD2	.	TRBJ2-1	TGTACCAGCAGGCAAGGACTAGCGGGAGGCCATGAACAGTTCTTC	CTSRQGLAGGHEQFF
TRBV5-5	TRBD1	many	TRBJ2-7	TGTGCCAGCATCCCCTGGACAGGGCCCTACGAGCAGTACTTC	CASIPWTGPYEQYF
TRBV6-1	TRBD1	.	TRBJ1-2	TGTGCCAGCAGGGGACAGGTTTATGGCTACACCTTC	CASRGQVYGYTF
TRBV30	.	many	TRBJ2-7	TGTGCCTGGAAGGACGGAGGGGAGCAGTACTTC	CAWKDGGEQYF
TRBV6-5	.	many	TRBJ1-1	TGTGCCAGCAGTTACTCGATCGGCAGGGGCACTGAAGCTTTCTTT	CASSYSIGRGTEAFF